This is a list of T cell receptor beta chains from one sample in a study of T cells in localized non-small cell lung cancer. Measured with immunoSEQ multiplex PCR; TCRdb has only the in-frame clones, and not every one. Here the sample spans tens of thousands of clones, roughly 80% being singletons. This material consisted of peripheral blood, taken before any cancer treatment. The receptors come from an older female donor with stage I lung adenocarcinoma. Both conserved end residues are part of each CDR3. A D gene is named only where the DNA matches it firmly. Only some rows state a clone size, as once, few, many or a class for expanded clones.

abundance,j_gene,v_gene,d_gene,CDR3aa,CDR3nt
.,TRBJ2-1,TRBV10-3,TRBD2,CAISVRPLAGPHEQFF,TGTGCCATCAGTGTCCGGCCACTAGCGGGACCCCATGAGCAGTTCTTC
.,TRBJ2-5,TRBV5-1,.,CASSGDRSETQYF,TGCGCCAGCAGCGGAGACAGGTCCGAGACCCAGTACTTC
.,TRBJ2-3,TRBV7-3,.,CASRPTSSTDTQYF,TGTGCCAGCAGACCGACTAGTTCAACAGATACGCAGTATTTT
.,TRBJ1-6,TRBV7-2,.,CASSPRRVKGSPLHF,TGTGCCAGCAGCCCGCGCCGGGTTAAGGGTTCACCCCTCCACTTT
once,TRBJ1-1,TRBV4-3,.,CASSQDPIPRRVTEAFF,TGCGCCAGCAGCCAAGATCCAATACCGAGGAGGGTCACTGAAGCTTTCTTT
.,TRBJ2-5,TRBV11-2,.,CASSQPGNQETQYF,TGTGCCAGCAGCCAACCAGGGAATCAAGAGACCCAGTACTTC
.,TRBJ2-1,TRBV7-9,TRBD2,CASSHTSGRGSYNEQFF,TGTGCCAGCAGCCACACTAGCGGGAGAGGTTCCTACAATGAGCAGTTCTTC
.,TRBJ2-5,TRBV18,.,CASSPEETQYF,TGTGCCAGCTCACCGGAAGAGACCCAGTACTTC
.,TRBJ1-5,TRBV28,.,CASSLLGRGRRPYQPQHF,TGTGCCAGCAGCCTATTAGGGAGGGGTCGACGACCCTATCAGCCCCAGCATTTT
.,TRBJ1-2,TRBV11-2,.,CASGSRQNGYTF,TGTGCCAGCGGTTCCCGACAGAATGGCTACACCTTC
.,TRBJ1-3,TRBV7-2,.,CASSLSTGNSGNTIYF,TGTGCCAGCAGCTTGAGTACAGGGAACTCTGGAAACACCATATATTTT
.,TRBJ1-1,TRBV5-1,.,CASSLGELNTEAFF,TGCGCCAGCAGCTTGGGGGAGTTGAACACTGAAGCTTTCTTT
.,TRBJ1-2,TRBV20-1,.,CSAKIDYGYTF,TGCAGTGCCAAGATAGACTATGGCTACACCTTC
once,TRBJ2-5,TRBV9,.,CASSVGVTGETQYF,TGTGCCAGCAGCGTAGGTGTTACGGGAGAGACCCAGTACTTC
.,TRBJ1-5,TRBV2,.,CASSERQAVVRDSDQPQHF,TGTGCCAGCAGTGAAAGACAGGCAGTGGTTCGGGATTCGGATCAGCCCCAGCATTTT
.,TRBJ1-6,TRBV5-1,.,CASSLGGRSRGSPLHF,TGCGCCAGCAGCTTGGGTGGGAGGTCAAGGGGCTCACCCCTCCACTTT
once,TRBJ2-3,TRBV9,.,CASSVLGYTDTQYF,TGTGCCAGCAGCGTCTTAGGCTACACAGATACGCAGTATTTT
.,TRBJ1-4,TRBV19,.,CASSDRGQSEKLFF,TGTGCCAGCTCAGACAGAGGGCAGAGTGAAAAACTGTTTTTT
.,TRBJ1-2,TRBV11-3,TRBD1,CASSLDNPGQIYGYTF,TGTGCCAGCAGCTTAGATAATCCGGGACAGATCTATGGCTACACCTTC
.,TRBJ2-7,TRBV4-2,.,CASSQAGYEQYF,TGTGCCAGCAGCCAAGCGGGGTACGAGCAGTACTTC
.,TRBJ2-7,TRBV7-9,.,CASSLGTATYEQYF,TGTGCCAGCAGCTTAGGGACCGCTACCTACGAGCAGTACTTC
.,TRBJ2-5,TRBV27,.,CASSLLGIQETQYF,TGTGCCAGCAGTTTACTCGGGATTCAAGAGACCCAGTACTTC
.,TRBJ1-1,TRBV5-5,.,CASSLHRLAEAFF,TGTGCCAGCAGCTTACACAGGCTCGCTGAAGCTTTCTTT
.,TRBJ2-7,TRBV2,TRBD2,CASRGASGRGEQYF,TGTGCCAGCAGGGGGGCTAGCGGGAGAGGCGAGCAGTACTTC
.,TRBJ1-1,TRBV10-3,TRBD1,CAISVDRVGTEAFF,TGTGCCATCAGTGTGGACAGGGTTGGCACTGAAGCTTTCTTT
.,TRBJ2-5,TRBV7-2,.,CASSSMYQETQYF,TGTGCCAGCAGCTCGATGTACCAAGAGACCCAGTACTTC
.,TRBJ2-5,TRBV7-7,TRBD1,CASSLAPQGAGETQYF,TGTGCCAGCAGCTTAGCGCCCCAGGGGGCAGGAGAGACCCAGTACTTC
once,TRBJ1-1,TRBV7-9,.,CASSGRDEAFF,TGTGCCAGCAGCGGGAGGGATGAAGCTTTCTTT
once,TRBJ1-6,TRBV27,.,CASRWAGVYSPLHF,TGTGCCAGCAGATGGGCAGGGGTTTATTCACCCCTCCACTTT
.,TRBJ1-2,TRBV6-4,.,CASREDPGYRAYGYTF,TGTGCCAGCAGAGAGGATCCGGGGTACAGGGCGTATGGCTACACCTTC
.,TRBJ2-3,TRBV14,TRBD2,CASSQRLAGGDTQYF,TGTGCCAGCAGCCAAAGACTAGCGGGAGGAGATACGCAGTATTTT
.,TRBJ1-1,TRBV28,TRBD1,CASSLRHTQGATEAFF,TGTGCCAGCAGTTTACGCCATACTCAGGGGGCAACGGAAGCTTTCTTT
.,TRBJ1-2,TRBV4-2,.,CASSQDRGQPAYGYTF,TGTGCCAGCAGCCAAGATCGAGGACAGCCGGCTTATGGCTACACCTTC
.,TRBJ2-7,TRBV6-7,.,CASSTPGTYEQYF,TGTGCCAGCAGCACCCCAGGGACGTACGAGCAGTACTTC
once,TRBJ2-5,TRBV9,TRBD2,CASSATSGREGTQYF,TGTGCCAGCAGCGCGACTAGCGGGAGGGAGGGGACCCAGTACTTC
.,TRBJ1-1,TRBV9,TRBD1,CASSEDRVNTEAFF,TGTGCCAGCAGCGAGGACAGGGTGAACACTGAAGCTTTCTTT
once,TRBJ2-5,TRBV25-1,TRBD1,CASSAGTGPQETQYF,TGTGCCAGCAGTGCCGGGACAGGGCCCCAAGAGACCCAGTACTTC
.,TRBJ2-1,TRBV20-1,.,CSAGREEQFF,TGCAGTGCTGGCCGGGAAGAGCAGTTCTTC
.,TRBJ2-3,TRBV2,.,CASSDRTSTDTQYF,TGTGCCAGCAGTGATAGGACTAGCACAGATACGCAGTATTTT
many,TRBJ1-2,TRBV18,TRBD1,CASSPAGQGNYGYTF,TGTGCCAGCTCACCAGCGGGACAGGGGAACTATGGCTACACCTTC
.,TRBJ1-5,TRBV2,.,CASSDDSGQPQHF,TGTGCCAGCAGTGACGATAGCGGTCAGCCCCAGCATTTT
.,TRBJ1-2,TRBV7-9,.,CASSPGGGLANYGYTF,TGTGCCAGCAGCCCGGGGGGGGGCCTGGCTAACTATGGCTACACCTTC
.,TRBJ2-7,TRBV15,.,CATSRARGEQYF,TGTGCCACCAGCAGAGCGAGAGGCGAGCAGTACTTC
once,TRBJ2-1,TRBV6-1,TRBD1,CASTKGGQGDEQFF,TGTGCCAGCACAAAGGGGGGACAGGGCGATGAGCAGTTCTTC
.,TRBJ1-4,TRBV5-5,.,CASSLGDRGMSEKLFF,TGTGCCAGCAGCTTGGGTGACCGGGGAATGAGTGAAAAACTGTTTTTT
.,TRBJ1-3,TRBV18,.,CASSPAYAGSGNTIYF,TGTGCCAGCTCACCGGCCTATGCGGGCTCTGGAAACACCATATATTTT
.,TRBJ2-5,TRBV5-4,.,CASSLRRGETQYF,TGTGCCAGCAGCTTACGACGAGGGGAGACCCAGTACTTC
few,TRBJ2-2,TRBV7-2,.,CASRAQQGYTGELFF,TGTGCCAGCAGAGCCCAACAGGGTTACACCGGGGAGCTGTTTTTT
.,TRBJ1-2,TRBV11-2,.,CASGRTGNYGYTF,TGTGCCAGCGGACGTACAGGGAACTATGGCTACACCTTC
.,TRBJ2-2,TRBV18,.,CASSPRDQGTGELFF,TGTGCCAGCTCACCTCGAGACCAGGGGACCGGGGAGCTGTTTTTT
few,TRBJ2-3,TRBV9,.,CASSARLGTDTQYF,TGTGCCAGCAGCGCCCGACTGGGCACAGATACGCAGTATTTT
.,TRBJ1-1,TRBV7-2,.,CASSGQIRTEAFF,TGTGCCAGCAGCGGACAGATCCGCACTGAAGCTTTCTTT
.,TRBJ2-7,TRBV6-1,TRBD1,CASSGTGGVEQYF,TGTGCCAGCTCCGGGACAGGGGGCGTAGAGCAGTACTTC
.,TRBJ2-2,TRBV19,TRBD1,CASSMTGITGELFF,TGTGCCAGTAGTATGACAGGGATCACCGGGGAGCTGTTTTTT
.,TRBJ1-1,TRBV6-5,.,CASRRGRTEAFF,TGTGCCAGCAGGAGGGGGAGAACTGAAGCTTTCTTT
.,TRBJ1-2,TRBV6-1,.,CASSDGAAIYGYTF,TGTGCCAGCAGTGATGGGGCGGCTATCTATGGCTACACCTTC
.,TRBJ2-3,TRBV7-6,TRBD1,CASSLSWDRGTDTQYF,TGTGCCAGCAGCTTAAGTTGGGACAGGGGTACAGATACGCAGTATTTT
.,TRBJ2-7,TRBV2,.,CASSEQGYEQYF,TGTGCCAGCAGTGAACAGGGTTACGAGCAGTACTTC